Sequencing of this TCR beta chain was carried out in a study of T-cell reconstitution after alpha-beta-depleted transplantation in children. CDR1 is DFQATT and CDR2 is SNEGSKA in the germline V gene (reference sequence). The V gene end was trimmed by 7 bases and the J gene end by 0 bases; junction bases not matched to a gene: 13. CDR3 length: 17 amino acids. Molecular barcoding with unique molecular identifiers was used for the TCRbeta library. TCRdb re-analysed the PCR reads in MiXCR, keeping a single row per CDR3 protein. Of about 470,000 distinct CDR3 sequences in the sample, about 40% were seen once. Study outcomes and limitations: About two months after transplant, alpha-beta T cells reportedly came from several hundred expanded graft clones. When one year had passed after transplant, most T-cell counts and diversity came from newly produced T cells.

On this clonotype itself: Its target is not known.

This chain connects TRBV20-1 to TRBJ2-1; 9 bases match TRBD2. The receptor's source is a girl aged 2 to 9 with aplastic anemia, due to receive a stem cell transplant. The sequencing here drew on PBMCs, taken before TCRalphabeta/CD19-depleted stem cell transplant. The CDR3 region is CSGMASGEVRSYNEQFF. For the CDR3, the DNA is TGCAGTGGGATGGCTAGCGGGGAGGTGCGCTCCTACAATGAGCAGTTCTTC.